This T cell receptor beta chain was sequenced for a study of monozygotic twins with inflammatory bowel disease (dated by TCRdb to about 2019). In terms of the full investigation: The full study comprised 28 monozygotic twin pairs: nine German pairs (four IBD-concordant, five IBD-discordant) and 19 IBD-discordant Danish pairs. The search for disease-associated traits relied mainly on comparing IBD patients with their genetically identical healthy co-twins within discordant pairs. Each individual had, on average, about 151 000 unique TCRalpha sequences and 181 000 unique TCRbeta sequences available for analysis. Summary of the overall study and its limitations: Fewer clonotypes were shared with other individuals by IBD patients than by healthy twins, most markedly in patients showing signs of disease activity. IBD patients had lower TCRbeta repertoire diversity, measured by the inverse Simpson index, than their healthy co-twins. Concordant and discordant twins showed no difference in repertoire similarity, possibly because of limited statistical power. Because patients received different immunosuppressive treatments, the repertoires may have picked up extra background noise and variability between individuals. The results gave no support for a single strong signal or clonotype linked to IBD. The analysis was unable to tell apart different T cell subtypes.

Turning to this clonotype: No cognate antigen has been identified for it.

Via the germline V gene, CDR1 is SGHTA and CDR2 FQGNSA. Its CDR3 holds 19 amino acids, cysteine through phenylalanine. Only the protein sequence is given. From each donor, a roughly 2.5 ml peripheral blood sample was drawn into PAXgene tubes and stored at -80 degrees C. Without any T cell sorting, total RNA was extracted from whole blood using the PAXgene blood miRNA kit on an automated QIAcube. Peripheral blood from monozygotic twin pairs concordant or discordant for inflammatory bowel disease was subjected to deep TCRalpha and TCRbeta repertoire profiling with unique molecular barcoding. Smoking habits were recorded for all twin pairs, and individuals were classified as current, former or never smokers. Library construction relied on 5' RACE. Preparation of each TCR library used approximately 3,500 ng of total RNA. For each sample, cDNA synthesis was carried out in eight separate reactions using SMARTScribe reverse transcriptase. Unique molecular identifiers containing a 6-nucleotide sample barcode were introduced through template switching during cDNA synthesis. TCRalpha and TCRbeta cDNA was amplified in two nested PCRs of 16 and 9 cycles, and bead purification was carried out after each PCR. Before amplification, the cDNA was treated with uracil DNA-glycosylase and purified using the QIAquick PCR purification kit. In the second PCR, Illumina TruSeq-compatible adapters and sample-specific barcodes were added. Library quality and concentration were checked on TapeStation and Qubit, and libraries were pooled at about 5 ng each. Pooled libraries were sequenced on an Illumina HiSeq2500 single-index Rapid Run with 2 x 100 bp reads and custom sequencing primers. In the original analysis: MiGEC version 1.2.6 was used for UMI-based consensus assembly, which corrected PCR and sequencing errors. MiXCR version 2.1.1 was used for V(D)J alignment, clonotype assembly and CDR3 extraction. Gene usage, clonotype sharing and MAIT/NKT TCR abundance were normalised by analysing the top 1000, 10 000 and 20 000 clonotypes per sample. After downsampling to 27 000 UMIs, diversity was calculated as the inverse Simpson index using the vegan R package. Paired Mann-Whitney U tests were applied to discordant twin pairs, and Benjamini-Hochberg correction was used for multiple testing. The reads went through TCRdb reprocessing, and each CDR3 protein sequence gets one entry with no DNA. The V and J calls shown here were made by TCRdb, not taken from the authors' results. The sample table includes fewer than 550,000 distinct CDR3 sequences. The ten biggest clones cover around 2.5% of the sample.

The TCR originated in a human donor with ulcerative colitis or Crohn's disease, or a healthy co-twin of an affected twin (not recorded which). The chain uses TRBV7-2 and TRBJ1-4. Sequences were obtained from blood. For the CDR3, the sequence is CASSLAQEIVGQGWEKLFF.